A single sample gave rise to the 23 T cell receptor beta chains below, sequenced in a study of T cells after yellow fever vaccination. TCRdb ran MiXCR on the 5' RACE reads and lists one entry per CDR3 protein. Of about 300,000 distinct CDR3 sequences in the sample, under 5% are singletons; the top ten hold about 24%. The sample was PBMCs, taken 5 days after the yellow fever booster vaccination. These receptors were taken from a man younger than 35 who received the YFV17D yellow fever vaccine.

This clonotype was seen more than once but under ten times. The rearrangement links TRBV28 to TRBJ2-7; TRBD1 matches at 12 bases. Germline-derived CDR1 and CDR2 are MDHEN and SYDVKM. V lost 5 bases and J lost 5; bases outside the gene matches: 7. This CDR3 contains 15 residues. The CDR3 spells CASSAPGQGADEQYF. The CDR3 nucleotides read TGTGCCAGCAGTGCACCGGGACAGGGGGCGGACGAGCAGTACTTC.

Many counts were recorded for this clonotype. The chain couples TRBV20-1 to TRBJ1-6; D is undetermined. Germline assignment: CDR1 DFQATT and CDR2 SNEGSKA (reference sequence). Trimming cost V 0 bases and J 7 bases, with 10 bases left between them. This CDR3 has 14 amino acids. In DNA form, the CDR3 reads TGCAGTGCTAGAGAGGAACTGATGAATTCACCCCTCCACTTT. Its protein is CSAREELMNSPLHF.

This clonotype was recorded at least ten times. The genes are TRBV24-1 and TRBJ2-5, with D perhaps matching TRBD1 (5 bases). There are 15 residues in the CDR3. Germline lookup yields CDR1 KGHDR and CDR2 SFDVKD. V was clipped by 3 bases and J by 1 base, with 11 bases between them. The CDR3 region has the DNA TGTGCCACCAGTGATGACACCAGGGTCCAAGAGACCCAGTACTTC. Protein: CATSDDTRVQETQYF.

Many counts were recorded for this clonotype. CDR3 loop: CASSQDRGGNTEAFF. The CDR3 nucleotides are TGCGCCAGCAGCCAAGATCGGGGGGGGAACACTGAAGCTTTCTTT. The V call is TRBV4-3, the J call TRBJ1-1, with D perhaps TRBD1 (5 bases). V lost 0 bases to trimming and J lost 1 base, with 9 bases between them. The CDR3 has 15 residues. The germline CDR1 and CDR2 sequences are LGHNA and YSLEER.

J is TRBJ1-1 and V is TRBV6-6; D is unclear. Germline CDR1 and CDR2: MNHNY and SVGAGI (reference sequence). This CDR3 has 13 residues. Trimming shortened V by 0 bases and J by 5 bases, and 7 bases separated the two germline ends. DNA for the CDR3: TGTGCCAGCAGTTACTCTTGGGGAACTGAAGCTTTCTTT. Its translation: CASSYSWGTEAFF.

This clonotype was detected a few times. The chain employs TRBV4-1 and TRBJ2-5; a weak D match, TRBD1 (5 bases). The CDR3 is 15 amino acids. Trimming stripped 3 bases from V and 3 bases from J, with 14 bases between. Germline V gene sequence: CDR1 MGHRA, CDR2 YSYEKL. The CDR3 DNA follows: TGCGCCAGCAGCCAGCCCAGGGCACTCGAAGAGACCCAGTACTTC. This encodes CASSQPRALEETQYF.

This clonotype was observed a handful of times. This chain connects TRBV6-6 to TRBJ1-2; D perhaps matches TRBD1 (5 bases). The CDR3 totals 13 residues. Germline assignment: CDR1 MNHNY and CDR2 SVGAGI (reference sequence). V was cut by 6 bases and J by 4 bases, with 12 bases left in between. CDR3 protein: CASRKGLLYGYTF. CDR3 in DNA: TGTGCCAGCAGGAAGGGACTGCTCTATGGCTACACCTTC.

This clonotype was recorded many times. CDR3: CASSDGLVHEQFF. CDR3 sequence (DNA): TGTGCCAGCAGTGATGGGCTAGTCCATGAGCAGTTCTTC. V usage is TRBV25-1 and J usage is TRBJ2-1; D is uncertain. This CDR3 region has 13 residues. V lost 3 bases, J lost 8 bases, and 11 bases lay in between. Germline lookup yields CDR1 MGHDK and CDR2 SYGVNS.

The chain joins TRBV5-5 to TRBJ1-5; TRBD1 matches 7 bases. The germline V gene encodes CDR1 SGHKS and CDR2 YYEKEE (reference sequence). The CDR3 runs to 15 residues. V lost 2 bases to trimming and J lost 0 bases; unmatched junction nucleotides: 2. The CDR3 loop reads CASSLRGHSNQPQHF. The CDR3 DNA is TGTGCCAGCAGCTTAAGGGGGCATAGCAATCAGCCCCAGCATTTT.

This clonotype has only a few counts. The V gene is TRBV5-1, the J gene TRBJ2-5; possibly TRBD1 for D (6 bases). CDR1 and CDR2 from the germline V gene are SGHRS and YFSETQ. This CDR3 has 13 residues. V was trimmed by 4 bases and J by 5 bases, leaving 12 bases between them. CDR3 sequence reads: CASSEGTLETQYF. The CDR3 bases are TGCGCCAGCAGCGAGGGGACACTGGAGACCCAGTACTTC.

This clonotype was seen many times. This chain connects TRBV2 to TRBJ2-5, with unresolved D. The V end was cut by 7 bases, the J end by 0 bases, with 15 bases between. Germline CDR1 is SNHLY and CDR2 is FYNNEI. CDR3 length: 15 residues. Written as DNA, the CDR3 is TGTGCCAGCAACCTTGCCCGGTCATACCAAGAGACCCAGTACTTC. As protein: CASNLARSYQETQYF.

The J gene is TRBJ2-7, the V gene TRBV10-3; D perhaps matches TRBD1 (5 bases). CDR3 length: 16 amino acids. The V gene's germline CDR1 is ENHRY and CDR2 SYGVKD. V lost 0 bases and J 1 base, leaving 13 bases between the germline ends. The CDR3 here is CAISESGDRISYEQYF. Written as DNA, the CDR3 is TGTGCCATCAGTGAGTCGGGTGACAGAATTTCCTACGAGCAGTACTTC.

The rearrangement uses TRBV4-2 and TRBJ2-7, with D maybe TRBD1 (5 bases). V shed 4 bases and J shed 0 bases, with 19 bases lying between them. This CDR3 spans 17 amino acids. Germline V lookup: CDR1 LGHNA, CDR2 YNFKEQ. The CDR3 loop reads CASSRRGHTGSSYEQYF. The CDR3 DNA reads TGTGCCAGCAGCCGAAGGGGCCATACTGGTAGCTCCTACGAGCAGTACTTC.

Many counts were recorded for this clonotype. V is TRBV21-1 and J is TRBJ2-7. TRBV21-1 is a documented pseudogene. CDR3 length equals 12 residues. This chain's CDR3 is CARLSDSYEQYV. The CDR3 nucleotides are TGTGCCAGACTCAGTGACTCCTACGAGCAGTACGTC.

A note on this clonotype: The DNA is omitted, as the CDR3 cannot be located on it reliably, and the CDR3 follows TCRdb's listing. V is TRBV13 and J is TRBJ2-1. Germline V gene lookup returns CDR1 PRHDT and CDR2 FYEKMQ (reference sequence). The CDR3 spans 14 residues, counting both ends. CDR3 in amino acids: CASSLVRRANEQFF.

This clonotype was picked up a small number of times. V gene TRBV4-2 combines with J gene TRBJ1-6; D not certain. V lost 0 bases and J lost 3, with 6 bases in between. The CDR3 is 15 residues long. CDR1 is LGHNA, CDR2 YNFKEQ, per germline. As DNA, the CDR3 is TGTGCCAGCAGCCAAGAGGGAGGCTATAATTCACCCCTCCACTTT. Its protein is CASSQEGGYNSPLHF.

This clonotype was recorded a few times. The rearrangement joins TRBV20-1 to TRBJ1-1; 10 bases are shared with TRBD1. The germline CDR1 and CDR2 sequences are DFQATT and SNEGSKA (reference sequence). J lost 3 bases, V lost 0 bases, and 4 bases had no gene match. The CDR3 is 15 residues long. The CDR3: CSAREPGQGYTEAFF. In DNA, the CDR3 is TGCAGTGCTAGAGAACCGGGACAGGGGTACACTGAAGCTTTCTTT.

This clonotype has ten or more counts. The chain has TRBV7-9 and TRBJ2-5, with a tentative D call TRBD2 (6 bases). This CDR3 contains 13 residues. Trimming shortened V by 5 bases and J by 4 bases, and 11 bases separated the two germline ends. Germline lookup yields CDR1 SEHNR and CDR2 FQNEAQ (reference sequence). The CDR3 DNA reads as TGTGCCAGCAGCCAGACTAGTGGAGAGACCCAGTACTTC. Protein sequence: CASSQTSGETQYF.

This clonotype was found a few times. The gene calls are TRBV5-1 and TRBJ1-1; D is undetermined. This CDR3 is built from 13 residues. Trimming removed 0 bases at V and 8 bases at J, with 11 bases between. CDR1 is SGHRS, CDR2 YFSETQ, per germline. For the CDR3, the DNA is TGCGCCAGCAGCTTGGGTACCGACCGGGAAGCTTTCTTT. Translation: CASSLGTDREAFF. The full variable domain, rest sourced from reference TRBV5-1 and TRBJ1-1, is KAGVTQTPRYLIKTRGQQVTLSCSPISGHRSVSWYQQTPGQGLQFLFEYFSETQRNKGNFPGRFSGRQFSNSRSEMNVSTLELGDSALYLCASSLGTDREAFFGQGTRLTVV.

The V and J genes are TRBV14 and TRBJ1-2; TRBD1 is a possible D gene (6 bases). This CDR3 is 14 amino acids long. Germline CDR1 is SGHDN and CDR2 is FVKESK. Deletions cut 1 base from V and 3 bases from J, with 9 bases between. The CDR3 bases are TGTGCCAGCAGCCAAGGGGAGGGGGACTATGGCTACACCTTC. Protein product: CASSQGEGDYGYTF.

Ten or more counts support this clonotype. V and J are TRBV7-9 and TRBJ2-7; 8 nucleotides line up with TRBD1. V trimming: 5 bases; J trimming: 12 bases; junction bases outside the gene matches: 6. The CDR3 has 11 amino acids. Germline CDR1 and CDR2: SEHNR and FQNEAQ (reference sequence). CDR3 loop: CASSPRQGLYF. CDR3 in DNA: TGTGCCAGCAGCCCCAGACAGGGGCTGTACTTC.

There are a few counts of this clonotype. The V call is TRBV20-1, the J call TRBJ2-7; tentatively, D is TRBD2 (5 bases). The CDR3 is 16 amino acids. V was pared by 1 base and J by 3 bases, with 19 bases between. Germline assignment: CDR1 DFQATT and CDR2 SNEGSKA (reference sequence). As DNA, the CDR3 is TGCAGTGCTAGAGGTACTGGGGTGAAGAGCGGCTACGAGCAGTACTTC. Residues: CSARGTGVKSGYEQYF.

This sequence joins TRBV5-1 and TRBJ1-1; D not certain. Germline lookup yields CDR1 SGHRS and CDR2 YFSETQ. CDR3 size: 13 residues. V gave up 2 bases and J gave up 4 bases, with 9 bases separating them. The CDR3 DNA reads as TGCGCCAGCAGCTTTGAGGCAGGCACTGAAGCTTTCTTT. It yields the protein CASSFEAGTEAFF.